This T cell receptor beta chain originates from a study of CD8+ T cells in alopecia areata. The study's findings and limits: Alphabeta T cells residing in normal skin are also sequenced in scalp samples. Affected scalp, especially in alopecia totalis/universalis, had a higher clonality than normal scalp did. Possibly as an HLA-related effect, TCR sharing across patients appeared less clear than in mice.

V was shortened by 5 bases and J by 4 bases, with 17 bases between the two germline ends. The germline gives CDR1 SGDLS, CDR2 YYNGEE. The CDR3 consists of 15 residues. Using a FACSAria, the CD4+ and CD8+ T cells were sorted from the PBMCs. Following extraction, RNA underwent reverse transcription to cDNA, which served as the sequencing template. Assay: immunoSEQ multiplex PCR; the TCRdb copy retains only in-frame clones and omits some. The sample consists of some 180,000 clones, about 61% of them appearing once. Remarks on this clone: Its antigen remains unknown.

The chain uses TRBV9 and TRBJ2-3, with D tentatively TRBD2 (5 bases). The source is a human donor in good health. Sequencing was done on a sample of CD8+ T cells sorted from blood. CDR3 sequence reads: CASSDLGRAADTQYF. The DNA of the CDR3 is TGTGCCAGCAGTGACTTGGGGAGAGCCGCAGATACGCAGTATTTT.